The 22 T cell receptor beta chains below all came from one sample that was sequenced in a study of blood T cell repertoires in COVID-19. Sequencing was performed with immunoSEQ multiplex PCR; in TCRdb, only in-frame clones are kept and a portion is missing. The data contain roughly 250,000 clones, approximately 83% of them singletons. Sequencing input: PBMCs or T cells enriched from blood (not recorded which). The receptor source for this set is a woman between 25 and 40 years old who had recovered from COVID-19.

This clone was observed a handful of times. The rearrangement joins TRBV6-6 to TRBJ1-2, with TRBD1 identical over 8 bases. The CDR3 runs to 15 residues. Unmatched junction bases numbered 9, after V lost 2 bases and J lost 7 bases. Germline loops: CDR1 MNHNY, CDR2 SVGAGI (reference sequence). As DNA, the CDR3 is TGTGCCAGCAGTTACGGTGCCAGGGGGCAGGGTGGCTACACCTTC. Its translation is CASSYGARGQGGYTF.

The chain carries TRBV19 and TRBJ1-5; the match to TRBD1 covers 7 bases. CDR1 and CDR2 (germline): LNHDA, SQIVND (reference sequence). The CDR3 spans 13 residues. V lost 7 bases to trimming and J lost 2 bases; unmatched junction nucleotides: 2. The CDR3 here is CASIDRGNQPQHF. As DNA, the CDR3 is TGTGCCAGTATCGACAGGGGCAATCAGCCCCAGCATTTT.

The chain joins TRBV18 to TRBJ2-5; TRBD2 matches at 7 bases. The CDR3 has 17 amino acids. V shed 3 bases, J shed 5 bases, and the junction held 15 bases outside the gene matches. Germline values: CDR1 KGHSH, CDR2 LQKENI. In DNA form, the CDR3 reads TGTGCCAGCTCACCCGGGGAGGGCGCCACCCCGGGGGAGACCCAGTACTTC. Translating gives CASSPGEGATPGETQYF. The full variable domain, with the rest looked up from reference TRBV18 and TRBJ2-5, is NAGVMQNPRHLVRRRGQEARLRCSPMKGHSHVYWYRQLPEEGLKFMVYLQKENIIDESGMPKERFSAEFPKEGPSILRIQQVVRGDSAAYFCASSPGEGATPGETQYFGPGTRLLVL.

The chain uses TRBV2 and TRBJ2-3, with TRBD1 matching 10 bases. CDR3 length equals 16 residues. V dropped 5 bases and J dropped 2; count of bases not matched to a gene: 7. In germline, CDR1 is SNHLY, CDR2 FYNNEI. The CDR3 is CASSRQGASFTDTQYF. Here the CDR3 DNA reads TGTGCCAGCAGTCGACAGGGGGCTTCTTTCACAGATACGCAGTATTTT.

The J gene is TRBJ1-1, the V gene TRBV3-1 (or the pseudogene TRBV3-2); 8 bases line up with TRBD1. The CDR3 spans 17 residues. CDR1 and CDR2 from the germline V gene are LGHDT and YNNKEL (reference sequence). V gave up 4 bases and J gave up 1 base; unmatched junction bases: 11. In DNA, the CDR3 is TGTGCCAGCAGCCCAGCCCGATCCGGGACAGGGAACACTGAAGCTTTCTTT. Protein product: CASSPARSGTGNTEAFF.

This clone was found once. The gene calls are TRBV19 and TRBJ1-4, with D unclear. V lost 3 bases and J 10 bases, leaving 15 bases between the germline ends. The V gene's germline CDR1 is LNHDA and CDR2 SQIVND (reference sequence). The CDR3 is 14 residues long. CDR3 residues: CASSILTYGGKLFF. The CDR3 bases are TGTGCCAGTAGTATTTTAACTTATGGCGGAAAACTGTTTTTT.

The CDR3 here is CASSIDRVPGNTIYF. Written as DNA, the CDR3 is TGCGCCAGCAGCATTGACAGGGTCCCTGGAAACACCATATATTTT. The J gene is TRBJ1-3, the V gene TRBV5-1; 7 positions agree with TRBD1. Germline V gives CDR1 SGHRS, CDR2 YFSETQ. The V and J ends lost 4 bases and 2 bases, in that order; junction bases with no gene match: 6. The CDR3 is made up of 15 amino acids.

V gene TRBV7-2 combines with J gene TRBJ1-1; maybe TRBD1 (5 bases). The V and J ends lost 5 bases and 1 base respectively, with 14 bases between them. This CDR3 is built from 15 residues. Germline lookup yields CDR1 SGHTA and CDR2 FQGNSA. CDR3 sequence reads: CASSIDSSRNTEAFF. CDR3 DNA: TGTGCCAGCAGCATTGACAGTTCCCGGAACACTGAAGCTTTCTTT. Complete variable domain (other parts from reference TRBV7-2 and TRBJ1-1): GAGVSQSPSNKVTEKGKDVELRCDPISGHTALYWYRQSLGQGLEFLIYFQGNSAPDKSGLPSDRFSAERTGGSVSTLTIQRTQQEDSAVYLCASSIDSSRNTEAFFGQGTRLTVV.

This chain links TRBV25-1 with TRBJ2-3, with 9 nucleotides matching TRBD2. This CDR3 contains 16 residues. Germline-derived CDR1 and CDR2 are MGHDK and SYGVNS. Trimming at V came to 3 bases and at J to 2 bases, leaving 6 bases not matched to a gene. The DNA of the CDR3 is TGTGCCAGCAGTGATGAACTAGCGGGTTCCACAGATACGCAGTATTTT. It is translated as CASSDELAGSTDTQYF.

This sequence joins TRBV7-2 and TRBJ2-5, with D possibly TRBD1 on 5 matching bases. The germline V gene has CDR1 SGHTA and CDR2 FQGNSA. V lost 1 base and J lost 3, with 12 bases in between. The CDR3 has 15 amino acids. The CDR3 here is CASSLGQGREETQYF. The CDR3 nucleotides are TGTGCCAGCAGCTTAGGCCAGGGCAGGGAAGAGACCCAGTACTTC.

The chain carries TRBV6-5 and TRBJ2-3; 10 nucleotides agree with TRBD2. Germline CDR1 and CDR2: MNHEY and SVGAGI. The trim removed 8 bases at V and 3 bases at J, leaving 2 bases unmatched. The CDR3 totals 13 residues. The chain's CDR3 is CASGSGRTDTQYF. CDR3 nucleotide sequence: TGTGCCAGCGGTAGCGGGAGGACAGATACGCAGTATTTT.

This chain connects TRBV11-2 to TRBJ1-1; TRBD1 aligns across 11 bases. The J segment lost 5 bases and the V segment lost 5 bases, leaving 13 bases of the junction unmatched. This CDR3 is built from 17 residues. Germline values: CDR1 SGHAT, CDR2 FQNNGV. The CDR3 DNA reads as TGTGCCAGCAGCCCCCGCGGGACAGGGGGAAAAGGGACTGAAGCTTTCTTT. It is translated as CASSPRGTGGKGTEAFF.

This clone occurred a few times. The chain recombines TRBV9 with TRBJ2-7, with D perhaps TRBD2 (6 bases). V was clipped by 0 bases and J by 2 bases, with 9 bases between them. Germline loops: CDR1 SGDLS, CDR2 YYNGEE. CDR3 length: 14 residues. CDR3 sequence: CASSVGDFTYEQYF. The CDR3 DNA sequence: TGTGCCAGCAGCGTAGGGGACTTCACCTACGAGCAGTACTTC.

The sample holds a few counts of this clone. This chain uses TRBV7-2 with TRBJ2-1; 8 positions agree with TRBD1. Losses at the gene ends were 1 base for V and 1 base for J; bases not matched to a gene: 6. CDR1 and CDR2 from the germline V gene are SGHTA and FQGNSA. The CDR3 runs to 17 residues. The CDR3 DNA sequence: TGTGCCAGCAGCTTAGGTGTCCGGACAGGGTCCTACAATGAGCAGTTCTTC. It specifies CASSLGVRTGSYNEQFF.

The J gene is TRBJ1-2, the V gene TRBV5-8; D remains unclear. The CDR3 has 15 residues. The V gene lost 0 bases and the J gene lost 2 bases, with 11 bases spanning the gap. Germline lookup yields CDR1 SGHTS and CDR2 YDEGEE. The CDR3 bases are TGTGCCAGCAGCTTGGCCGAGACACGAAACTATGGCTACACCTTC. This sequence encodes CASSLAETRNYGYTF.

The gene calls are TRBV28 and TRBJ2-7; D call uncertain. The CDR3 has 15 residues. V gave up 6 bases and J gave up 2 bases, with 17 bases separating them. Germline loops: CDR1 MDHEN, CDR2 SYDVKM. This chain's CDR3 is CASSPSEPFTYEQYF. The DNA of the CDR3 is TGTGCCAGCAGCCCCTCGGAGCCCTTTACCTACGAGCAGTACTTC.

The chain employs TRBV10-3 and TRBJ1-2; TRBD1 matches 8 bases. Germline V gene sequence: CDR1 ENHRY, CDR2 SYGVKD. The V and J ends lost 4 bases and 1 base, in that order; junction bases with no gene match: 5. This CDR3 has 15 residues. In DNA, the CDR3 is TGTGCCATCAGTGTTGAGACAGGGGATAACTATGGCTACACCTTC. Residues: CAISVETGDNYGYTF.

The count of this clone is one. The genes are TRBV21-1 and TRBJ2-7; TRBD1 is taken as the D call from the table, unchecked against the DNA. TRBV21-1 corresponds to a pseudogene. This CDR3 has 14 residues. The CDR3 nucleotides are TGTGCCAGCCCACAGGGGTTGACGAATTACGAGCAGTACTTC. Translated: CASPQGLTNYEQYF.

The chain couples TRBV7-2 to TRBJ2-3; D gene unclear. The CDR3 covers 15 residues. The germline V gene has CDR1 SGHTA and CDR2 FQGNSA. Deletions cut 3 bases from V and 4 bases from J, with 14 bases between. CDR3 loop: CASSFSVNAADTQYF. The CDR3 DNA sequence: TGTGCCAGCAGCTTCTCGGTTAATGCCGCAGATACGCAGTATTTT.

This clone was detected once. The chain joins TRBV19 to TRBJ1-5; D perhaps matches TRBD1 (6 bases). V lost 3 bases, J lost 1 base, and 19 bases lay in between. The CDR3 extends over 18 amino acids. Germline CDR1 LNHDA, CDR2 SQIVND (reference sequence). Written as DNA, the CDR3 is TGTGCCAGTAGTATCGAGGGACAATCTCATAACAGCAATCAGCCCCAGCATTTT. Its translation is CASSIEGQSHNSNQPQHF.

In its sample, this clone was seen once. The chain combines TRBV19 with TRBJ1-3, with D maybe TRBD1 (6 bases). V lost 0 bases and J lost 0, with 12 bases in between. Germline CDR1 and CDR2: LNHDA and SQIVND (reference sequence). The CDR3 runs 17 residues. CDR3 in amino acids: CASSIDLGGLSGNTIYF. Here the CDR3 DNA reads TGTGCCAGTAGTATAGATCTTGGGGGCCTCTCTGGAAACACCATATATTTT.

The CDR3 reads CASSISSNRVNYGYTF. In DNA form, the CDR3 reads TGTGCCAGCAGCATTTCGTCAAACAGGGTAAACTATGGCTACACCTTC. The genes are TRBV28 and TRBJ1-2; D is possibly TRBD1 (6 bases). The CDR3 length is 16 residues. Germline V gene data show CDR1 as MDHEN and CDR2 as SYDVKM. Trimming removed 6 bases at V and 2 bases at J, with 19 bases between.